The next 19 T cell receptor beta chains were all read from a single sample in a study of tissue T cells after allogeneic stem cell transplantation. Some clones are missing from TCRdb's copy, which holds only in-frame ones; the method was immunoSEQ multiplex PCR. This sample has about 22,000 clones, with 72% found just once. The sample was spleen. The receptors derive from a female BALB/c mouse in good health. The strain's MHC type: H2-d.

This clone showed up just a few times. The genes and germline here are from mouse. The CDR3 end is not reached by the read, which stops 1 residue before it; the germline J gene fills it in. This chain links TRBV5 with TRBJ2-5; unclear D gene. Germline V gene data show CDR1 as LGHNA and CDR2 as YNLKQL (reference sequence). Trimming left V 0 bases short and J 6 bases short, with 1 base between. The CDR3 is 11 amino acids. CDR3 region: CASSQEDTQYF. The part of the CDR3 DNA that was read is TGTGCCAGCAGCCAAGAGGACACCCAGTAC.

Of note for this clone: Gene names are mouse gene names. The read terminates 1 residue ahead of where the CDR3 ends, so the germline J gene completes it. The gene calls are TRBV29 and TRBJ2-3; TRBD1 matches at 7 bases. V shed 6 bases, J shed 2 bases, and the junction held 5 bases outside the gene matches. CDR1 is MSHET, CDR2 SYDVDS, per germline. The CDR3 runs 14 residues. The sequenced part of the CDR3 DNA is TGTGCTAGCAGACCACAGGGGAATGCAGAAACGCTGTAT. It codes for CASRPQGNAETLY. The whole CDR3 protein reads CASRPQGNAETLYF.

Concerning this clone itself: Each gene name is a mouse one. The DNA ends 1 residue before the CDR3 does, and the rest of the CDR3 is filled in from the germline J gene. The chain is built from TRBV19 and TRBJ1-3; no reliable D call. Trimming pared 2 bases from V and 0 bases from J, leaving 6 bases between. Germline assignment: CDR1 FNHDT and CDR2 SITEND (reference sequence). The CDR3 is 14 amino acids. The sequenced part of the CDR3 DNA is TGTGCCAGCAGTATGGGAAGTTCTGGAAATACGCTCTAT. Translating it yields CASSMGSSGNTLY. In full, the CDR3 reads CASSMGSSGNTLYF.

Comments on this clone: Here the gene names and germline are mouse. The CDR3 is cut off 1 residue early in the read; its end comes from the germline J gene. The chain is built from TRBV20 and TRBJ1-3; D gene ambiguous. The CDR3 runs to 14 residues. Trimming shortened V by 1 base and J by 0 bases, and 7 bases separated the two germline ends. Germline V CDR1 and CDR2: GFQATS, STVNSAI. The CDR3 bases that were read are TGTGGTGCTAGGGTCAACAATTCTGGAAATACGCTCTAT. Translated, it gives CGARVNNSGNTLY. The CDR3 in full is CGARVNNSGNTLYF.

This clone was recorded only once. Genes and germline are mouse. The read is 1 residue too short to cover the CDR3 end, so that end is filled in from the germline J gene. This chain connects TRBV13-3 to TRBJ2-4; 11 bases line up with TRBD2. The V gene's germline CDR1 is NNHDY and CDR2 SYVADS. The CDR3 spans 15 residues. The junction had 2 bases not matched to a gene; V was cut back by 5 bases and J by 0 bases. The covered CDR3 bases are TGTGCCAGCAGGGGGACTGGGGGAAGTCAAAACACCTTGTAC. It is translated as CASRGTGGSQNTLY. The full CDR3 protein is CASRGTGGSQNTLYF.

Turning to this clone: Gene names follow the mouse nomenclature. The CDR3 is cut off 1 residue early in the read; its end comes from the germline J gene. The sample carries other DNA sequences with the same CDR3. The V call is TRBV5, the J call TRBJ2-3; D is undetermined. Germline V gene lookup returns CDR1 LGHNA and CDR2 YNLKQL (reference sequence). V lost 0 bases to trimming and J lost 0 bases, with 7 bases between them. This CDR3 has 15 residues. CDR3 in amino acids: CASSQDPSSAETLYF. CDR3 DNA (partial): TGTGCCAGCAGCCAAGACCCATCTAGTGCAGAAACGCTGTAT.

This clone showed up just a few times. Genes here carry mouse names. The DNA ends 1 residue before the CDR3 does, and the rest of the CDR3 is filled in from the germline J gene. This chain connects TRBV12-1 to TRBJ2-7; D not resolved. Trimming took off 0 bases at V and 3 bases at J, with 5 bases between the two ends. The CDR3 is 12 amino acids. Germline CDR1 SGHSN, CDR2 HYEKVE. The part of the CDR3 DNA that was read is TGTGCCAGCTCTCTCGAGGGCTATGAACAGTAC. Translation: CASSLEGYEQY. From start to end, the CDR3 is CASSLEGYEQYF.

A note on this clone: Genes here carry mouse names. The read ends 1 residue shy of where the CDR3 ends; the end is completed using the germline J gene. The chain joins TRBV17 to TRBJ2-5, with 7 bases aligning to TRBD1. The CDR3 length is 14 residues. The germline V gene encodes CDR1 MNHDT and CDR2 YYDKIL. With V trimmed by 0 bases and J by 8 bases, 5 bases remained unmatched. The CDR3 reads CASSRDRQGGTQYF. The covered CDR3 bases are TGTGCTAGCAGTAGAGATAGACAGGGAGGCACCCAGTAC.

Comment on this clone: These gene names are mouse names. The read gets to within 1 residue of the CDR3 end, and the germline J gene fills in the rest. The chain carries TRBV19 and TRBJ2-5; D possibly corresponds to TRBD1 (5 bases). Germline CDR1 FNHDT, CDR2 SITEND (reference sequence). Trimming stripped 6 bases from V and 3 bases from J, with 11 bases between. The CDR3 length is 13 residues. The CDR3 protein is CASTPDSQDTQYF. The CDR3 bases that were read are TGTGCCAGCACACCAGACAGTCAAGACACCCAGTAC.

This clone occurred a few times. Gene names refer to mouse genes. The CDR3 reads CASRKQGREYEQYF. CDR3 DNA (partial): TGTGCCAGCAGAAAACAGGGGCGCGAGTATGAACAGTAC. The gene calls are TRBV13-1 and TRBJ2-7, with TRBD1 identical over 7 bases. The read comes to an end 1 residue before the CDR3 does, leaving the germline J gene to fill in the end. The CDR3 spans 14 residues. V shed 5 bases, J shed 4 bases, and the junction held 9 bases outside the gene matches. Germline assignment: CDR1 NSHNY and CDR2 SYGAGN.

With respect to this clone: Genes and germline come from the mouse. The CDR3 end falls 1 residue outside the read, so it is completed with the germline J gene. The genes are TRBV20 and TRBJ2-5; 10 nucleotides agree with TRBD2. Germline loops: CDR1 GFQATS, CDR2 STVNSAI. This CDR3 contains 16 residues. V shed 1 base, J shed 0 bases, and the junction held 4 bases outside the gene matches. This CDR3 is CGARVPGLGNQDTQYF. The covered CDR3 bases are TGTGGTGCTAGGGTCCCGGGACTGGGGAACCAAGACACCCAGTAC.

Comment on this clone: Mouse gene names and germline throughout. The read finishes 1 residue shy of the CDR3 end, and the germline J gene is used to complete it. This chain links TRBV1 with TRBJ1-4, with 8 nucleotides matching TRBD1. Germline loops: CDR1 NSQYPW, CDR2 LRSPGD (reference sequence). Unmatched junction bases numbered 1, after V lost 3 bases and J lost 4 bases. CDR3 length: 14 amino acids. The CDR3 sequence: CTCSARGRNERLFF. Incomplete CDR3 DNA: TGCACCTGCAGTGCCAGGGGGCGCAACGAAAGATTATTT.

With respect to this clone: The genes are named according to mouse. The sequenced CDR3 bases are TGTGCCAGCAGTGGACTGGGGGGGCAGGGAGCAGAAACGCTGTAT. Translation gives CASSGLGGQGAETLY. The full CDR3 is CASSGLGGQGAETLYF. This chain connects TRBV13-1 to TRBJ2-3; 12 nucleotides line up with TRBD2. Read coverage stops 1 residue before the CDR3 terminus; the germline J gene supplies the remainder. The V gene's germline CDR1 is NSHNY and CDR2 SYGAGN. There are 16 residues in the CDR3. J lost 3 bases, V lost 3 bases, and 5 bases had no gene match.

A word on this clone: Germline and genes here are mouse. The read terminates 1 residue ahead of where the CDR3 ends, so the germline J gene completes it. V and J are TRBV19 and TRBJ2-3; perhaps D is TRBD1 or TRBD2 (5 bases each). The CDR3 sequence is 16 residues long. Germline V gives CDR1 FNHDT, CDR2 SITEND (reference sequence). The V end was cut by 5 bases, the J end by 0 bases, with 16 bases between. Here the CDR3 reads CASRIRDVTSAETLYF. The DNA read from the CDR3 is TGTGCCAGCAGAATCCGGGACGTCACTAGTGCAGAAACGCTGTAT.

This clone turned up a few times. Gene names and germline match the mouse. The CDR3 end is not reached by the read, which stops 1 residue before it; the germline J gene fills it in. This chain joins TRBV13-1 and TRBJ2-2, with 9 bases fitting TRBD1. Germline V gene data show CDR1 as NSHNY and CDR2 as SYGAGN. V trimming: 5 bases; J trimming: 3 bases; junction bases outside the gene matches: 5. The CDR3 consists of 15 residues. CDR3 DNA, as far as it was read: TGTGCCAGCAGACAGGGGGCCCTGGACACCGGGCAGCTCTAC. Translated: CASRQGALDTGQLY. In full, the CDR3 reads CASRQGALDTGQLYF.

About this clone: Gene names denote mouse genes. The read ends 1 residue before the CDR3 terminus; that terminus is restored from the germline J gene. This chain links TRBV5 with TRBJ2-7, with D perhaps TRBD1 or TRBD2 (5 bases each). V lost 2 bases and J lost 0, with 8 bases in between. Germline V gives CDR1 LGHNA, CDR2 YNLKQL (reference sequence). This CDR3 contains 14 residues. The CDR3 sequence is CASSQRDGSYEQYF. The sequenced part of the CDR3 DNA is TGTGCCAGCAGCCAACGGGACGGCTCCTATGAACAGTAC.

Note on this clone: Germline and genes: mouse. Read data end 1 residue before the CDR3 end; the end is taken from the germline J gene. The rearrangement links TRBV20 to TRBJ2-7; TRBD1 is a possible D gene (6 bases). The CDR3 has 12 residues. Trimming stripped 3 bases from V and 2 bases from J, with 8 bases between. Germline values: CDR1 GFQATS, CDR2 STVNSAI. CDR3 in amino acids: CGASRGPYEQYF. CDR3 DNA, as far as it was read: TGTGGTGCTAGCAGGGGTCCCTATGAACAGTAC.

As for this clone: These gene names are mouse names. The read ends 1 residue before the CDR3 terminus; that terminus is restored from the germline J gene. V is TRBV13-1 and J is TRBJ2-5, with 8 bases lining up with TRBD2. Trimming took 0 bases from V and 5 from J; bases not matched to a gene: 5. The germline gives CDR1 NSHNY, CDR2 SYGAGN. The CDR3 runs to 15 residues. This chain's CDR3 is CASSDAPGGPDTQYF. The sequenced CDR3 bases are TGTGCCAGCAGTGATGCTCCTGGGGGGCCAGACACCCAGTAC.

About this clone: Genes and germline are mouse. Coverage ceases 1 residue before the CDR3 finishes, and the germline J gene fills in the end. In the same sample, other DNA sequences code for this CDR3. This chain uses TRBV31 with TRBJ2-5; D gene unclear. Germline CDR1 reads GKSSPN; CDR2 reads SITVG. V lost 0 bases and J lost 2, with 6 bases in between. The CDR3 is 13 amino acids. The CDR3 loop is CAWSLNSQDTQYF. The part of the CDR3 DNA that was read is TGTGCCTGGAGTCTCAACAGCCAAGACACCCAGTAC.